A single sample gave rise to the 26 T cell receptor beta chains below, sequenced in a study of response to subunit inactivated influenza vaccine. TCRdb reprocessed the RT-PCR reads via MiXCR and lists one record per CDR3 protein. The sample includes around 500,000 distinct CDR3 sequences, 10% to 11% of them seen just once. The input for sequencing was PBMCs from blood, taken about 6 weeks after vaccination. These receptors were collected from a man over 45 who received an inactivated influenza vaccine.

This sequence joins TRBV7-8 and TRBJ2-5; 11 bases map to TRBD2. With 5 bases clipped from V and 2 bases from J, the junction kept 7 bases outside the gene matches. The V gene's germline CDR1 is SGHVS and CDR2 FQNEAQ. CDR3 length: 16 amino acids. The CDR3 is CASSTRLAGRQETQYF. The CDR3 nucleotides read TGTGCCAGCAGCACACGACTAGCGGGGAGACAAGAGACCCAGTACTTC.

The chain recombines TRBV14 with TRBJ2-5; no firm D call. Germline V CDR1 and CDR2: SGHDN, FVKESK. The CDR3 extends over 14 amino acids. V was cut by 0 bases and J by 5 bases, with 10 bases left in between. The CDR3 region has the DNA TGTGCCAGCAGCCAAGATCGAAGGCGGGAGACCCAGTACTTC. Protein sequence: CASSQDRRRETQYF.

This clonotype was observed a few times. The rearrangement uses TRBV2 and TRBJ2-1, with TRBD1 matching 7 bases. The V and J ends lost 1 base and 3 bases, in that order; junction bases with no gene match: 3. The CDR3 consists of 15 residues. CDR1 is SNHLY and CDR2 is FYNNEI in the germline V gene. CDR3 in amino acids: CASSEDSGGYNEQFF. The CDR3 DNA reads as TGTGCCAGCAGTGAAGACTCAGGGGGCTACAATGAGCAGTTCTTC.

V is TRBV7-8 and J is TRBJ2-7; TRBD1 matches 8 bases. The trim removed 5 bases at V and 5 bases at J, leaving 8 bases unmatched. Germline V gene sequence: CDR1 SGHVS, CDR2 FQNEAQ. The CDR3 contains 14 residues. CDR3 protein: CASSPLTGVDEQYF. The CDR3 DNA reads as TGTGCCAGCAGCCCCCTGACAGGGGTGGACGAGCAGTACTTC.

In its sample, this clonotype was seen many times. V gene TRBV28 combines with J gene TRBJ2-7; D may be TRBD1 (6 bases). Between the trimmed V and J ends, which lost 6 bases and 7 bases, there was a span of 10 bases. The CDR3 is 11 amino acids. Per the germline V gene, CDR1 is MDHEN and CDR2 is SYDVKM. CDR3 sequence: CASRTGWEQYF. The CDR3 bases are TGTGCCAGCAGGACAGGTTGGGAGCAGTACTTC.

The chain combines TRBV4-2 with TRBJ2-3, with 12 bases aligning to TRBD1. Germline V gene sequence: CDR1 LGHNA, CDR2 YNFKEQ. This CDR3 is built from 17 residues. The V and J ends lost 4 bases and 5 bases, in that order; junction bases with no gene match: 10. The CDR3: CASSPKGGQGAEDTQYF. In nucleotides, the CDR3 is TGTGCCAGCAGCCCCAAAGGGGGACAGGGGGCTGAAGATACGCAGTATTTT.

This clonotype was found a few times. The CDR3 coding sequence is TGTGCCAGCAGCGTAGGAATACACGGGACAGCGAACACTGAAGCTTTCTTT. Protein sequence: CASSVGIHGTANTEAFF. V usage is TRBV9 and J usage is TRBJ1-1; 7 bases agree with TRBD1. Germline values: CDR1 SGDLS, CDR2 YYNGEE. Trimming took 0 bases from V and 1 from J; bases not matched to a gene: 9. This CDR3 is 17 amino acids long.

J is TRBJ2-3 and V is TRBV4-3, with 10 nucleotides matching TRBD2. This CDR3 comprises 17 residues. Per germline, CDR1 LGHNA and CDR2 YSLEER. Trimming at V came to 0 bases and at J to 7 bases, leaving 10 bases not matched to a gene. The CDR3 DNA sequence: TGCGCCAGCAGCCAAGATCGGGCTAGCGGGAGACTCCATACGCAGTATTTT. Translated, it gives CASSQDRASGRLHTQYF.

The table lists this clonotype with a few counts. The V call is TRBV4-2, the J call TRBJ2-7; 12 nucleotides agree with TRBD2. This CDR3 has 14 residues. Germline assignment: CDR1 LGHNA and CDR2 YNFKEQ. V lost 6 bases and J lost 4; bases outside the gene matches: 4. CDR3 amino acids: CASRRLAGEYEQYF. DNA of the CDR3: TGTGCCAGCAGACGACTAGCGGGAGAATACGAGCAGTACTTC.

The chain joins TRBV29-1 to TRBJ2-1, with unresolved D. The CDR3 has 11 amino acids. The V gene lost 0 bases and the J gene lost 9 bases, with 6 bases spanning the gap. The V gene's germline CDR1 is SQVTM and CDR2 ANQGSEA. CDR3 protein: CSVEDPAEQFF. Written as DNA, the CDR3 is TGCAGCGTTGAAGACCCGGCTGAGCAGTTCTTC.

This clonotype has only a few counts. The V call is TRBV5-1, the J call TRBJ1-2; 9 bases match TRBD1. V shed 2 bases, J shed 13 bases, and the junction held 6 bases outside the gene matches. The CDR3 runs to 12 residues. The germline gives CDR1 SGHRS, CDR2 YFSETQ. The CDR3 DNA reads TGCGCCAGCAGCTTATTACAGGGGGCCGCCACCTTC. This translates into CASSLLQGAATF.

The chain recombines TRBV5-5 with TRBJ2-5; no reliable D call. V was cut by 2 bases and J by 8 bases, with 13 bases left in between. Germline lookup yields CDR1 SGHKS and CDR2 YYEKEE (reference sequence). There are 13 residues in the CDR3. In DNA form, the CDR3 reads TGTGCCAGCAGCTTTCTTCCTTTGGATACCCAGTACTTC. Its translation: CASSFLPLDTQYF.

The V gene is TRBV24-1, the J gene TRBJ2-3; tentative D call: TRBD2 (5 bases). The germline CDR1 and CDR2 sequences are KGHDR and SFDVKD. The CDR3 loop spans 15 amino acids. V was pared by 2 bases and J by 3 bases, with 11 bases between. DNA of the CDR3: TGTGCCACCAGTGATTCTGAGGGATTGACAGATACGCAGTATTTT. It specifies CATSDSEGLTDTQYF.

This chain links TRBV20-1 with TRBJ2-2; D ambiguous. The germline gives CDR1 DFQATT, CDR2 SNEGSKA (reference sequence). The CDR3 loop spans 13 amino acids. Trimming cost V 0 bases and J 4 bases, with 6 bases left between them. CDR3 in amino acids: CSARDFGTGELFF. CDR3 DNA: TGCAGTGCTAGAGATTTCGGCACCGGGGAGCTGTTTTTT.

The chain is built from TRBV6-2 or TRBV6-3 and TRBJ2-1; the match to TRBD2 covers 13 bases. V lost 0 bases, J lost 6 bases, and 5 bases stayed unmatched. The CDR3 extends over 17 amino acids. Germline CDR1 reads MNHEY; CDR2 reads SVGEGT. The CDR3 DNA reads TGTGCCAGCAGTTACTCGGCGGGACTAGCGGGGTTCAATGAGCAGTTCTTC. It encodes CASSYSAGLAGFNEQFF.

This clonotype has more than one count but fewer than ten. DNA for the CDR3: TGCAGTGCACAGGCCGGGGCTCGGGGGCGCAACTATGGCTACACCTTC. It translates to CSAQAGARGRNYGYTF. This chain connects TRBV20-1 to TRBJ1-2; perhaps TRBD1 as D (6 bases). V was trimmed by 6 bases and J by 2 bases, leaving 22 bases between them. From germline, CDR1 is DFQATT and CDR2 SNEGSKA (reference sequence). CDR3 length: 16 residues.

This clonotype was counted between two and nine times. The chain links TRBV5-1 to TRBJ2-2, with unresolved D. V was trimmed by 4 bases and J by 3 bases, leaving 13 bases between them. Germline V CDR1 and CDR2: SGHRS, YFSETQ. The CDR3 totals 15 residues. The CDR3 nucleotides are TGCGCCAGCAGCGGCCTCGGAAGGGACACCGGGGAGCTGTTTTTT. It is translated as CASSGLGRDTGELFF.

This clonotype came up a few times. This rearrangement joins TRBV7-2 to TRBJ2-5; no firm D call. This CDR3 is built from 14 residues. From germline, CDR1 is SGHTA and CDR2 FQGNSA. V dropped 5 bases and J dropped 5 bases, with 15 bases sitting between them. The CDR3 loop reads CASSLSLQAETQYF. The CDR3, as DNA: TGTGCCAGCAGCCTATCCCTCCAGGCTGAGACCCAGTACTTC.

V is TRBV10-3 and J is TRBJ2-2; the D is unclear. V lost 4 bases and J lost 0, with 6 bases in between. The CDR3 sequence is 14 residues long. The germline gives CDR1 ENHRY, CDR2 SYGVKD. The CDR3 sequence is CAISGSANTGELFF. The CDR3 DNA sequence: TGTGCCATCAGTGGATCGGCGAACACCGGGGAGCTGTTTTTT.

Only a few counts were recorded for this clonotype. The V and J genes are TRBV10-3 and TRBJ1-3, with unresolved D. The CDR3 is 11 amino acids. Germline loops: CDR1 ENHRY, CDR2 SYGVKD. V shed 0 bases and J shed 7 bases, with 1 base lying between them. The CDR3: CAISESNTIYF. CDR3 DNA sequence: TGTGCCATCAGTGAGTCGAACACCATATATTTT.

This clonotype was recorded a few times. The J gene is TRBJ1-5, the V gene TRBV4-3; D remains unclear. V was pared by 0 bases and J by 1 base, with 10 bases between. This CDR3 contains 16 residues. Per germline, CDR1 LGHNA and CDR2 YSLEER. CDR3 bases: TGCGCCAGCAGCCAAGACACCGGACGGAGCAATCAGCCCCAGCATTTT. Translated: CASSQDTGRSNQPQHF.

This sequence joins TRBV2 and TRBJ2-7, with no clear D. V was cut by 5 bases and J by 0 bases, with 11 bases left in between. Germline V gene data show CDR1 as SNHLY and CDR2 as FYNNEI. This CDR3 comprises 14 residues. CDR3 sequence reads: CASSPTAVSYEQYF. For the CDR3, the DNA is TGTGCCAGCAGTCCGACTGCAGTCTCCTACGAGCAGTACTTC.

The chain uses TRBV6-2 or TRBV6-3 and TRBJ2-2; 11 positions match TRBD2. Germline assignment: CDR1 MNHEY and CDR2 SVGEGT. Germline trimming cut 4 bases from V and 0 bases from J; bases unmatched to any gene: 16. This CDR3 region has 21 residues. CDR3 loop: CASSFSLTSGTAFTNTGELFF. The DNA for the CDR3 is TGTGCCAGCAGTTTCTCCTTGACTAGCGGGACAGCATTTACGAACACCGGGGAGCTGTTTTTT.

The chain links TRBV19 to TRBJ2-5; either TRBD1 or TRBD2 may supply D (5 bases each). V was cut by 1 base and J by 10 bases, with 16 bases left in between. This CDR3 is 14 amino acids long. Germline assignment: CDR1 LNHDA and CDR2 SQIVND (reference sequence). CDR3 region: CASSIAGTPQDQYF. The CDR3 DNA reads as TGTGCCAGTAGTATAGCGGGGACGCCACAGGACCAGTACTTC.

This clonotype was detected only a few times. The chain uses TRBV20-1 and TRBJ1-5; TRBD1 is a possible D gene (5 bases). Trimming stripped 0 bases from V and 3 bases from J, with 9 bases between. CDR1 and CDR2 from the germline V gene are DFQATT and SNEGSKA (reference sequence). The CDR3 is made up of 14 amino acids. CDR3: CSAREGPSNQPQHF. CDR3 bases: TGCAGTGCTAGAGAGGGGCCATCCAATCAGCCCCAGCATTTT.

J is TRBJ1-4 and V is TRBV14; D gene unclear. Germline values: CDR1 SGHDN, CDR2 FVKESK. This CDR3 spans 12 amino acids. The V end was cut by 4 bases, the J end by 5 bases, with 5 bases between. As DNA, the CDR3 is TGTGCCAGCAGCCTATCAAATGAAAAACTGTTTTTT. Protein sequence: CASSLSNEKLFF.